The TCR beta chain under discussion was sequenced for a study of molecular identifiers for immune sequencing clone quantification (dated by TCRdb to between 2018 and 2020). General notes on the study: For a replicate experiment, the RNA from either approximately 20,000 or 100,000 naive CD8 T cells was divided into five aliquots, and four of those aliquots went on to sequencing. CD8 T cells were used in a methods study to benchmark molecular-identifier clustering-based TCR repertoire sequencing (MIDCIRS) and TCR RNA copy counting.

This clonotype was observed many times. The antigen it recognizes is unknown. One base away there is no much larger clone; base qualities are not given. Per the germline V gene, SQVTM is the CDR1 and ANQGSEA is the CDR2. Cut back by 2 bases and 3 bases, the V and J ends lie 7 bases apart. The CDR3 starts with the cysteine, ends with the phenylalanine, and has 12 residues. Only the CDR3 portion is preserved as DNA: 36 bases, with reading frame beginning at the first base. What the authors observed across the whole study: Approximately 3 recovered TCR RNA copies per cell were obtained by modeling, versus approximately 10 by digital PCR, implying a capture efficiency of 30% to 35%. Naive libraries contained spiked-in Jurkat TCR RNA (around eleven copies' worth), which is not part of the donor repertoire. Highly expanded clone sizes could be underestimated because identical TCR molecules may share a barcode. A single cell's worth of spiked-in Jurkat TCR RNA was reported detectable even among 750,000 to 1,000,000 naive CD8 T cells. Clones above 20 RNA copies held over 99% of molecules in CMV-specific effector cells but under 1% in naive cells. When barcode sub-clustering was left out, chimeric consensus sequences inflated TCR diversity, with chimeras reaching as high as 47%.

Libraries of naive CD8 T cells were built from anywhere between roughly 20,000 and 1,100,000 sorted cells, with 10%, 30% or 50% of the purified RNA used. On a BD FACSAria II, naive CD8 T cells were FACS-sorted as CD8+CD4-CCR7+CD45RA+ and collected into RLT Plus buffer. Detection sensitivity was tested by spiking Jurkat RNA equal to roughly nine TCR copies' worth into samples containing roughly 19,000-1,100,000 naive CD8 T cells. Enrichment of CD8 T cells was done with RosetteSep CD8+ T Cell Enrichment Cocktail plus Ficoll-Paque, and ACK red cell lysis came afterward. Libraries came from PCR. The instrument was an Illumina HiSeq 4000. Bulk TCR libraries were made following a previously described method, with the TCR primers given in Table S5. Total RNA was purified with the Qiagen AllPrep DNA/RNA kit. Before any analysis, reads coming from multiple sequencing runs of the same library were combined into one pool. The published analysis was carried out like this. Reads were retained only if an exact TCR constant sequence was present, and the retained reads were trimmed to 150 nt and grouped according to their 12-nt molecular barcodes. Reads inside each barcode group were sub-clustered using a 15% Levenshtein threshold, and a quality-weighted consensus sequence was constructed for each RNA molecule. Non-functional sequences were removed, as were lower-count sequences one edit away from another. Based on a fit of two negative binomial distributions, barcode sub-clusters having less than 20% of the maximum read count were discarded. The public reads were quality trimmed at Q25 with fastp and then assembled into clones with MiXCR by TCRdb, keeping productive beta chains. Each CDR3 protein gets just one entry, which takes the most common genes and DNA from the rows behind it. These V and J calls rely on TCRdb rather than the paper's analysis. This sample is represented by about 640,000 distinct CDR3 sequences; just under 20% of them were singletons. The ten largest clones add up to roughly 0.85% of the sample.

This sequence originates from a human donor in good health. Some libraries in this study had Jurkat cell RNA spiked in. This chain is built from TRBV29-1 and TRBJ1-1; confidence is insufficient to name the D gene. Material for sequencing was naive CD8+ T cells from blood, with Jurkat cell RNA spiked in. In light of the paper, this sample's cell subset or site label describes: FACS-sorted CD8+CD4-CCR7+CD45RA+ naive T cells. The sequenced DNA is TGCAGCGTTGAAAGTCTCGACACTGAAGCTTTCTTT. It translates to CSVESLDTEAFF.